This T cell receptor (beta chain) was retrieved from a study of T cell changes during pregnancy in multiple sclerosis. Using immunoSEQ multiplex PCR, the repertoire was profiled, and TCRdb retains in-frame clones only, with some absent. The table lists under 40,000 clones, about nine tenths of them singletons. The TCR comes from a female donor with multiple sclerosis, enrolled in a pregnancy study. The sequenced sample was CD8+ T cells from peripheral blood mononuclear cells, obtained before pregnancy.

The CDR3 nucleotides read TGTGCCAGCGGTGGGGGGCGGAATCTGTTTTTT. Protein product: CASGGGRNLFF. This chain links TRBV2 with TRBJ1-4, with TRBD1 as a possible D gene (6 bases). In germline, CDR1 is SNHLY, CDR2 FYNNEI. Trimming stripped 8 bases from V and 14 bases from J, with 15 bases between. The CDR3 contains 11 residues.